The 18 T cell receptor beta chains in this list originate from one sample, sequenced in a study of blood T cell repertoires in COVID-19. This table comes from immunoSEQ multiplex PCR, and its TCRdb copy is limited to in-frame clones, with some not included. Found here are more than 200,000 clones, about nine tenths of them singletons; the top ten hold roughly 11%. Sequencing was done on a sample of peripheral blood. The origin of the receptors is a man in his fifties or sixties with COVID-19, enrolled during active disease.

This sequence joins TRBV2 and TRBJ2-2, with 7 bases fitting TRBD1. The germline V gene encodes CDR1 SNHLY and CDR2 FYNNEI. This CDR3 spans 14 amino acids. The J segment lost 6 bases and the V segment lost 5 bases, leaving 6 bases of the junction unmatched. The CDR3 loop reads CASSSDRVAGELFF. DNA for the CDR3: TGTGCCAGCAGTTCCGACAGGGTAGCCGGGGAGCTGTTTTTT.

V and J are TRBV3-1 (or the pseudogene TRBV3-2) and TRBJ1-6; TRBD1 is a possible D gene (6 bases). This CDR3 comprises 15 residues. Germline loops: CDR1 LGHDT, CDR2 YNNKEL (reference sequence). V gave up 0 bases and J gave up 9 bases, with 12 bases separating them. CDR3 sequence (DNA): TGTGCCAGCAGCCAAGATACAACAGGGCGTTCACCCCTCCACTTT. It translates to CASSQDTTGRSPLHF.

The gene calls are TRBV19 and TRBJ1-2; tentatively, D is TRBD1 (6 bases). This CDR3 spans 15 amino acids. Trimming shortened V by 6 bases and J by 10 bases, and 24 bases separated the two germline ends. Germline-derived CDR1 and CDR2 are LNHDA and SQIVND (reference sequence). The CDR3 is CASSPGGPGTPAYTF. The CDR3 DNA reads TGTGCCAGTAGCCCTGGGGGCCCCGGGACCCCAGCCTACACCTTC.

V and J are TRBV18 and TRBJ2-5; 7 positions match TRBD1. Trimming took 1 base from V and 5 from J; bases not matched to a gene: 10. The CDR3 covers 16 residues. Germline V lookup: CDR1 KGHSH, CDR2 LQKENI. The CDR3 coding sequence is TGTGCCAGCTCACCACTTAAGGCAGGGGGTTTGGAGACCCAGTACTTC. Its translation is CASSPLKAGGLETQYF.

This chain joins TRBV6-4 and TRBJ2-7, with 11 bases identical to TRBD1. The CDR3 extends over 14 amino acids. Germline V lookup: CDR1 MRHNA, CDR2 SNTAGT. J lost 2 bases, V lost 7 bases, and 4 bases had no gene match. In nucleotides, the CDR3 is TGTGCCAGCACCCGGACAGGGGGCACCTACGAGCAGTACTTC. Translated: CASTRTGGTYEQYF.

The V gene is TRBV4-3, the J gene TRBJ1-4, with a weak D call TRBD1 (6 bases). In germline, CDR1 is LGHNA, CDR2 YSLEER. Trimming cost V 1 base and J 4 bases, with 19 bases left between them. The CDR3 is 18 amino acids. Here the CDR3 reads CASSQGGAGVGVNEKLFF. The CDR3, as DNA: TGCGCCAGCAGCCAAGGAGGGGCAGGGGTAGGGGTTAATGAAAAACTGTTTTTT.

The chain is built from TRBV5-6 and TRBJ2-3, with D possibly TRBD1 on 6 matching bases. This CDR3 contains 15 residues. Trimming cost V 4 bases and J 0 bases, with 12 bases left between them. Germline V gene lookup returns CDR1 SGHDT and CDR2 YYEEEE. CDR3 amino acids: CASSPGQPSTDTQYF. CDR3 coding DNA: TGTGCCAGCAGCCCAGGACAGCCAAGCACAGATACGCAGTATTTT. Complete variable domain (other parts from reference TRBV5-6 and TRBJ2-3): DAGVTQSPTHLIKTRGQQVTLRCSPKSGHDTVSWYQQALGQGPQFIFQYYEEEERQRGNFPDRFSGHQFPNYSSELNVNALLLGDSALYLCASSPGQPSTDTQYFGPGTRLTVL.

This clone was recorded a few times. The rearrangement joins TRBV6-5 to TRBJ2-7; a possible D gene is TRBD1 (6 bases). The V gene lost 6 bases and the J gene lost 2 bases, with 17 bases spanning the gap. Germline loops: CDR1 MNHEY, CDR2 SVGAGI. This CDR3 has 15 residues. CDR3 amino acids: CASRHHAQGTYEQYF. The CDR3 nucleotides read TGTGCCAGCAGGCATCATGCTCAGGGGACCTACGAGCAGTACTTC.

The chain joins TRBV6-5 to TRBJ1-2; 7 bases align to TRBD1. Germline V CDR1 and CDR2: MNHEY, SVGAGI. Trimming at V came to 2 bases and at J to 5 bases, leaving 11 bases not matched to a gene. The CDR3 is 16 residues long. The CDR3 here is CASSYEAGGGIYGYTF. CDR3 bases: TGTGCCAGCAGTTACGAGGCAGGGGGTGGAATTTATGGCTACACCTTC.

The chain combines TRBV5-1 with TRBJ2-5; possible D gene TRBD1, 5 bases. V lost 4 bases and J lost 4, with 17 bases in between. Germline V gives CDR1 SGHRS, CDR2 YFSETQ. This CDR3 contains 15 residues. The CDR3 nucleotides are TGCGCCAGCAGCCGACAGAGTAGCATTGGAGAGACCCAGTACTTC. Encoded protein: CASSRQSSIGETQYF. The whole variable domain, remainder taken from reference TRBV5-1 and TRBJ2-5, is KAGVTQTPRYLIKTRGQQVTLSCSPISGHRSVSWYQQTPGQGLQFLFEYFSETQRNKGNFPGRFSGRQFSNSRSEMNVSTLELGDSALYLCASSRQSSIGETQYFGPGTRLLVL.

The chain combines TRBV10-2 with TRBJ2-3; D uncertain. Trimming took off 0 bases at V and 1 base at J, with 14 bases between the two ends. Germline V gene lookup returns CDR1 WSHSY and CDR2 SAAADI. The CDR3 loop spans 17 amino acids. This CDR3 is CASSESVTWPGTDTQYF. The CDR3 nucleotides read TGCGCCAGCAGTGAGTCGGTTACGTGGCCCGGCACAGATACGCAGTATTTT.

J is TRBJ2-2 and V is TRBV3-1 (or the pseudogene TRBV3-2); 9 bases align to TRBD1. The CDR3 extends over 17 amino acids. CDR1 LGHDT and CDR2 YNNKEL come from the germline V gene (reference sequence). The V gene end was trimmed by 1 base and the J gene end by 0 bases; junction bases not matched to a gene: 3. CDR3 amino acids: CASSQGTGGPNTGELFF. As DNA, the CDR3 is TGTGCCAGCAGCCAAGGAACAGGGGGCCCGAACACCGGGGAGCTGTTTTTT.

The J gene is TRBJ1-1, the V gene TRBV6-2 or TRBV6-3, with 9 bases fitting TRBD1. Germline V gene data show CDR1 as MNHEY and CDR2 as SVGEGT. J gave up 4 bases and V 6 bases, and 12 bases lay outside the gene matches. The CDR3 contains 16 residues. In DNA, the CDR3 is TGTGCCAGCAGCAACATCCGGACAGGGGATATCACTGAAGCTTTCTTT. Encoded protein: CASSNIRTGDITEAFF.

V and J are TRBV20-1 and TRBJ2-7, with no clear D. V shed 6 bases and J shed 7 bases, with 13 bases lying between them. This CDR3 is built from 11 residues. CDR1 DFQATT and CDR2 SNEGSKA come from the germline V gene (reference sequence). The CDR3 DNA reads TGCAGTGCCCCCATAGGCGGAGAGCAGTACTTC. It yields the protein CSAPIGGEQYF.

CDR3: CASGNRVSHHF. The CDR3 DNA reads TGTGCCAGCGGAAACAGGGTATCGCATCACTTT. The chain is built from TRBV12-3 or TRBV12-4 and TRBJ1-6, with D maybe TRBD1 (6 bases). The CDR3 extends over 11 amino acids. V shed 8 bases and J shed 19 bases, with 18 bases lying between them.

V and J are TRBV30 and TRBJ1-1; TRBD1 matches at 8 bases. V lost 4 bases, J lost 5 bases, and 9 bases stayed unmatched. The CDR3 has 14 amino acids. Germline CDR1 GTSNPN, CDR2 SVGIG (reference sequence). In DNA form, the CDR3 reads TGTGCCTGGACCCAACAGGGGGGATGGACTGAAGCTTTCTTT. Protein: CAWTQQGGWTEAFF.

CDR3 loop: CASSISGVVKEKLFF. Here the CDR3 DNA reads TGTGCCAGCAGCATCTCCGGGGTAGTAAAAGAAAAACTGTTTTTT. The chain links TRBV7-9 to TRBJ1-4; the D is unclear. CDR3 length: 15 amino acids. Germline-derived CDR1 and CDR2 are SEHNR and FQNEAQ (reference sequence). Deletions cut 5 bases from V and 8 bases from J, with 18 bases between.

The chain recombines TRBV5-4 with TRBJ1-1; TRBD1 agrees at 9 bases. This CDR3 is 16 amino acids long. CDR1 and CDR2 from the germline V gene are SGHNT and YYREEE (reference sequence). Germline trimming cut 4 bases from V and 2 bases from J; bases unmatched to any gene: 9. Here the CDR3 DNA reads TGTGCCAGCAGCCCGGCGGGACAGGGACATAACACTGAAGCTTTCTTT. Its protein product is CASSPAGQGHNTEAFF. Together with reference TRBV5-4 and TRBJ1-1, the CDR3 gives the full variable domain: ETGVTQSPTHLIKTRGQQVTLRCSSQSGHNTVSWYQQALGQGPQFIFQYYREEENGRGNFPPRFSGLQFPNYSSELNVNALELDDSALYLCASSPAGQGHNTEAFFGQGTRLTVV.